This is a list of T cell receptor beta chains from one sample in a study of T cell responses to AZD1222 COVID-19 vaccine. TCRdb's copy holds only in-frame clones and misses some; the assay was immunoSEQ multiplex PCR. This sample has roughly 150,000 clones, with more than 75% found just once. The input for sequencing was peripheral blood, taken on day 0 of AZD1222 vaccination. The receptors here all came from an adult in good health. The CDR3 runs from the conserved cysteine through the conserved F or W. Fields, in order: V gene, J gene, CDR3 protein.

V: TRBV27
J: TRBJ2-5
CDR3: CASSLGTRGETQYF

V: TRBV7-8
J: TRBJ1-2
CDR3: CASSLSTGNGYTF

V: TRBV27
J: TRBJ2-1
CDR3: CASSPPGTLVHEQFF

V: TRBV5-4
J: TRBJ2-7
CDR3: CAGGGQGRYEQYF

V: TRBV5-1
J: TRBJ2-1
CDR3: CASSPGLAGGNYNEQFF

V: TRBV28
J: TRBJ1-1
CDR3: CASSLGGREAFF

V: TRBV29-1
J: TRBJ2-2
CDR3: CSVGSQANSAGELFF

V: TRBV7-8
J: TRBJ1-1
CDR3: CASSLVTNTEAFF

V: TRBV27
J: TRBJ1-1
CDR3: CASSLSPNLNTEAFF

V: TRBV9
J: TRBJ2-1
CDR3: CASSPGLAGTREQFF

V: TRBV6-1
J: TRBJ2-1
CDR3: CASTETRDSTNEQFF

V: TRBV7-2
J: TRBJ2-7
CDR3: CASSSGLAVYEQYF

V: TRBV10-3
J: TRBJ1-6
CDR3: CAISADPAGSNSPLHF

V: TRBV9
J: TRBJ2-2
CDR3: CASSGRQGATGELFF

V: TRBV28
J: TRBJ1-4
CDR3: CASRRAANEKLFF

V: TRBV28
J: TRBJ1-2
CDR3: CASRMWQGKDGYTF

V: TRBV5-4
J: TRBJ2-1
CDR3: CASSSRTSIGNEQFF

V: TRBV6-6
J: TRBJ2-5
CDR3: CASSPRTGGPRGGTQYF

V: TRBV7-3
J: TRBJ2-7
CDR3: CASSSGLAGDEQYF

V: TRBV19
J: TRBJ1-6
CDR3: CASSVVSYNSPLHF

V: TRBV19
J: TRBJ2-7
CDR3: CASRQGPYEQYF

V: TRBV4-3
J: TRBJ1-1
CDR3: CASSQAGRKNTEAFF

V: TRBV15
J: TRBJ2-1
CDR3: CATSASSAYNEQFF

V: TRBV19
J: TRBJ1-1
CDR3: CASTQDRVNTEAFF

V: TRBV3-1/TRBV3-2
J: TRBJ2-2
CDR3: CASRKDRGRAGELFF

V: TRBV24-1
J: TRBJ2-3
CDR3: CATSVPGSKTDTQYF

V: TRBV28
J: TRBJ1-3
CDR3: CASSPPRIGNTIYF

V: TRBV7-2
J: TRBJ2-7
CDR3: CASSLARSTYEQYF

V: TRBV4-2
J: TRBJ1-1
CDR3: CASSQDFPGHLNTEAFF

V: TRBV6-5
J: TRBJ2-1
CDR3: CASSYRGRRGYNEQFF

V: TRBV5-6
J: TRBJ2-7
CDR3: CASGSGASSYEQYF

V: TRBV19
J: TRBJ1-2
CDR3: CASSTPSTGVGYTF

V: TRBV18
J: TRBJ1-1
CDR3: CASSRDTLNTEAFF

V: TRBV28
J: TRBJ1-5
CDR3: CASSPQQGEISQPQHF

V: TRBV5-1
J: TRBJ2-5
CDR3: CASSPRTEETQYF

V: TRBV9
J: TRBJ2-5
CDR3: CASSLGVMTGLGETQYF

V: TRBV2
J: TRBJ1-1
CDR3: CASSGSRGFGTEAFF

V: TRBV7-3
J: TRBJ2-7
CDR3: CASSPGGGPQPYEQYF

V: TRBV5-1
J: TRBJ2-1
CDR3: CASSTLAGGNEQFF

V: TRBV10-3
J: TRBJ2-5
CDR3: CAISESQTGRTQYF

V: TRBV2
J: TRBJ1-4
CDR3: CASQVAGQPDPEGDEKLFF

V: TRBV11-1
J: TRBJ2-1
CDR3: CASSYRDRYYNEQFF

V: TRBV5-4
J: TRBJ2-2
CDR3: CASSFGAGASTGELFF

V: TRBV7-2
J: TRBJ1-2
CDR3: CASSLGPGGLYGYTF

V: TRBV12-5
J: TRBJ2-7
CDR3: CARARGSLRTGRYEQYF